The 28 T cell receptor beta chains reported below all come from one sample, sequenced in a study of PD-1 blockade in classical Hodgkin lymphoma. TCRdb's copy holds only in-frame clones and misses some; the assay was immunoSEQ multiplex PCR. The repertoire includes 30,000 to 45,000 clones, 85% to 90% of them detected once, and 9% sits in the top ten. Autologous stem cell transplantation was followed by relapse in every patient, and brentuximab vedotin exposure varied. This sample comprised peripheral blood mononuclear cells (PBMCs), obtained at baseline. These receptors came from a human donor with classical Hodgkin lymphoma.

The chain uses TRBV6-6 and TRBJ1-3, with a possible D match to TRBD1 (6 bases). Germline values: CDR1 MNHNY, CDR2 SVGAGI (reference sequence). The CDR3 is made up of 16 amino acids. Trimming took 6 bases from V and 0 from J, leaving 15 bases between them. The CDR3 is CASSSRTDSSGNTIYF. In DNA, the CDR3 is TGTGCCAGCAGCTCAAGGACAGACAGCTCTGGAAACACCATATATTTT.

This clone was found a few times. The CDR3 region is CASSLGQGTNYGYTF. DNA of the CDR3: TGTGCCAGCTCACTCGGACAGGGAACTAACTATGGCTACACCTTC. The V gene is TRBV18, the J gene TRBJ1-2, with TRBD1 matching 8 bases. Germline CDR1 is KGHSH and CDR2 is LQKENI. The CDR3 spans 15 residues. V lost 4 bases and J lost 0; bases outside the gene matches: 4.

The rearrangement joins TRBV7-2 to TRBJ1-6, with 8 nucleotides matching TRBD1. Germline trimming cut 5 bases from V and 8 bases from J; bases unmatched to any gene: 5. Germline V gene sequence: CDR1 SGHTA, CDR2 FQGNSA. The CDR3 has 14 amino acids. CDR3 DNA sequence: TGTGCCAGCAGCCCCAGGGGGCCGGATTCACCCCTCCACTTT. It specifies CASSPRGPDSPLHF.

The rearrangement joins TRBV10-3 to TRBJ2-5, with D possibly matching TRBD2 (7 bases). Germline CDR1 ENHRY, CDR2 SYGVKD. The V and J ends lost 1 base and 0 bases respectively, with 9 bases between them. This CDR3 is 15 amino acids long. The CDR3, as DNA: TGTGCCATCAGTGAGTGGGGGGGCAACCAAGAGACCCAGTACTTC. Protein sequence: CAISEWGGNQETQYF.

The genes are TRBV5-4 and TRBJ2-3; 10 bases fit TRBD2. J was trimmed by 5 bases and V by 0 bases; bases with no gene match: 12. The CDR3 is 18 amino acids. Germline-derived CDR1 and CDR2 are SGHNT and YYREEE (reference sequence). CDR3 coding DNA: TGTGCCAGCAGCTTGGGCCCCGCTAGCGGGAGTGCGGTAGATACGCAGTATTTT. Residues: CASSLGPASGSAVDTQYF.

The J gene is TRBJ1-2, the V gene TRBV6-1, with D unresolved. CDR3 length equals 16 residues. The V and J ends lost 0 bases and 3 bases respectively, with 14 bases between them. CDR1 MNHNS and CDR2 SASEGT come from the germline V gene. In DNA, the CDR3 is TGTGCCAGCAGTGAAGCCCACCCTGGATGGGACTATGGCTACACCTTC. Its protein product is CASSEAHPGWDYGYTF.

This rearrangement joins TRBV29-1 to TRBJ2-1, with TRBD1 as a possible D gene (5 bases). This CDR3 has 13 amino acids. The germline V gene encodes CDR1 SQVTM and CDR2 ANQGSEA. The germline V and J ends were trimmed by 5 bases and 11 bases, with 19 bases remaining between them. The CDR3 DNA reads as TGCAGCGTTAGGCTTATCCTGGACACGCAGCAGTTCTTC. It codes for CSVRLILDTQQFF.

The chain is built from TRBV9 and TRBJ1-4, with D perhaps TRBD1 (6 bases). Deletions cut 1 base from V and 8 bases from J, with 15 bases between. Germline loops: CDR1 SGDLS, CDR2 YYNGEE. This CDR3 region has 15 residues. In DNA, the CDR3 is TGTGCCAGCAGCGTACTGGGCAGGGGACCCGAAAAACTGTTTTTT. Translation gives CASSVLGRGPEKLFF.

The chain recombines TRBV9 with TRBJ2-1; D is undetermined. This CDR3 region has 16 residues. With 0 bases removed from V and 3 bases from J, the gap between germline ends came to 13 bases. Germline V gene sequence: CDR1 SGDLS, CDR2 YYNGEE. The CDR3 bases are TGTGCCAGCAGCGTAGGTGTTAGCCTCATCTACAATGAGCAGTTCTTC. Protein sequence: CASSVGVSLIYNEQFF.

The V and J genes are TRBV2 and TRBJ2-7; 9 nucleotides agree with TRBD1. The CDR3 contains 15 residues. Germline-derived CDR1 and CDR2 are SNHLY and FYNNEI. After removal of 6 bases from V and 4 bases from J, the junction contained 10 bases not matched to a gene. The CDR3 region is CASREYTGTGYEQYF. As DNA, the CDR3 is TGTGCCAGCAGAGAATACACCGGGACAGGGTACGAGCAGTACTTC.

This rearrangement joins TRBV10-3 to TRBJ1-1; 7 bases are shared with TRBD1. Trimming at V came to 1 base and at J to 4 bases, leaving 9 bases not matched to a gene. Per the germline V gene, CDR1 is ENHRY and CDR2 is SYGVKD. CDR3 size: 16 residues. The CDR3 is CAISEFGDRAATEAFF. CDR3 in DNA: TGTGCCATCAGTGAGTTCGGAGACAGGGCTGCCACTGAAGCTTTCTTT.

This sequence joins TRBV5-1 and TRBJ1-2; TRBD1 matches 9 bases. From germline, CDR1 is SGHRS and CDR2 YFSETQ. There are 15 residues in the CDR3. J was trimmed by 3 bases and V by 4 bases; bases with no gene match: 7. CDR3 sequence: CASSRAGTGYYGYTF. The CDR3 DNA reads TGCGCCAGCAGCCGAGCCGGGACAGGGTACTATGGCTACACCTTC.

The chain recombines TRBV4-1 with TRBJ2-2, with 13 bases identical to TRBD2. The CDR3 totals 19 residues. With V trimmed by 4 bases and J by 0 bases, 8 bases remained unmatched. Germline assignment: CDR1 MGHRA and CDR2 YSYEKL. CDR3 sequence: CASSPAGLAGDPNTGELFF. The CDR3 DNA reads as TGCGCCAGCAGCCCCGCCGGACTAGCGGGGGACCCGAACACCGGGGAGCTGTTTTTT.

CDR3 nucleotide sequence: TGTGCCATCACAAGGACAGGGGGAGAAAACGAGCAGTACTTC. Translating gives CAITRTGGENEQYF. This chain links TRBV10-3 with TRBJ2-7; 10 bases match TRBD1. With V trimmed by 7 bases and J by 5 bases, 8 bases remained unmatched. Germline V CDR1 and CDR2: ENHRY, SYGVKD. This CDR3 contains 14 residues.

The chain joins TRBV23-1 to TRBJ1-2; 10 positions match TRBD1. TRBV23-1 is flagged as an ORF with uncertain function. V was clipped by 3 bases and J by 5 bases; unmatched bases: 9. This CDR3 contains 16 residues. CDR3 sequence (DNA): TGCGCCAGCAGTCATAACCGGGACAGGGGACGGTATGGCTACACCTTC. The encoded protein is CASSHNRDRGRYGYTF.

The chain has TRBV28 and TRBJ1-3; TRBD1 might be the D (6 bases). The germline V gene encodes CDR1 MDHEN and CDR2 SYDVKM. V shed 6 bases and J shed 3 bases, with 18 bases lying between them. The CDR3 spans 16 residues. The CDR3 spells CASREARGLYGNTIYF. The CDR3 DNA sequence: TGTGCCAGCAGGGAAGCCCGGGGGCTATATGGAAACACCATATATTTT.

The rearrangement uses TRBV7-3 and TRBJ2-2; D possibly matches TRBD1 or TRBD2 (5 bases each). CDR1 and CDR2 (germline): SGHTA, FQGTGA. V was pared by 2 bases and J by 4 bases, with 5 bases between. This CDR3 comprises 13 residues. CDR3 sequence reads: CASSLGGTGELFF. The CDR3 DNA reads TGTGCCAGCAGCTTAGGGGGCACCGGGGAGCTGTTTTTT.

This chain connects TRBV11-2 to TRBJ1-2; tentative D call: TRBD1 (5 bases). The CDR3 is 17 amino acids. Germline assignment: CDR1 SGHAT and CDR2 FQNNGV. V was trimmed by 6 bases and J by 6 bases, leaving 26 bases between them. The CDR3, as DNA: TGTGCCAGCAGTTTTGTCCCGGGTCCGCAGGGAGGAAATGGCTACACCTTC. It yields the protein CASSFVPGPQGGNGYTF.

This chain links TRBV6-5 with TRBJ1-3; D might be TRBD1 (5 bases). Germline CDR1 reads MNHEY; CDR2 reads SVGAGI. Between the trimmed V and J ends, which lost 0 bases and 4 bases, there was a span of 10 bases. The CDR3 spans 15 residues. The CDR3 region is CASSYSAGPGNTIYF. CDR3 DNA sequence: TGTGCCAGCAGTTACTCCGCAGGGCCAGGAAACACCATATATTTT.

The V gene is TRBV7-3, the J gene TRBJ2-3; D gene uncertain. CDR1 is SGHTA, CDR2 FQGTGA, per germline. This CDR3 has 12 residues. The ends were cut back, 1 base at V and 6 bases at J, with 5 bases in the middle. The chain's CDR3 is CASSLMGDTQYF. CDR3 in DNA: TGTGCCAGCAGCTTAATGGGGGATACGCAGTATTTT.

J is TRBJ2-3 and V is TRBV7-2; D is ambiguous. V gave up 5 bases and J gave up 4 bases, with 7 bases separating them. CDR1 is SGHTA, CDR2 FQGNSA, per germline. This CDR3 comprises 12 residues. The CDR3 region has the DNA TGTGCCAGCAGCCGACCGGCAGATACGCAGTATTTT. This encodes CASSRPADTQYF.

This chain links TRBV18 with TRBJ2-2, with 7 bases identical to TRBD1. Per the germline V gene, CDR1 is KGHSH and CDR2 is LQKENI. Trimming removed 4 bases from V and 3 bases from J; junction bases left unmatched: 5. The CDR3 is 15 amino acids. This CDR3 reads CASSLRQGDTGELFF. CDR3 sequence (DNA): TGTGCCAGCTCACTACGTCAGGGGGACACCGGGGAGCTGTTTTTT.

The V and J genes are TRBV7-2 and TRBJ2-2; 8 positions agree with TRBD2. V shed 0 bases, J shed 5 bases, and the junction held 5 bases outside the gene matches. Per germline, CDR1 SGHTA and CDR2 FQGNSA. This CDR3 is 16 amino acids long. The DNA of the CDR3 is TGTGCCAGCAGCTTAGCCAGCGGGAGTGGAACCGGGGAGCTGTTTTTT. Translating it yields CASSLASGSGTGELFF. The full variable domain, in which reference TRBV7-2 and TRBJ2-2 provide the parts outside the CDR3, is GAGVSQSPSNKVTEKGKDVELRCDPISGHTALYWYRQSLGQGLEFLIYFQGNSAPDKSGLPSDRFSAERTGGSVSTLTIQRTQQEDSAVYLCASSLASGSGTGELFFGEGSRLTVL.

The CDR3 here is CSVRSDLSDYEQYF. The DNA for the CDR3 is TGCAGCGTTCGATCGGACCTATCAGATTACGAGCAGTACTTC. The chain combines TRBV29-1 with TRBJ2-7; D is unresolved. Trimming removed 5 bases from V and 4 bases from J, with 18 bases in between. The CDR3 sequence is 14 residues long. Germline loops: CDR1 SQVTM, CDR2 ANQGSEA.

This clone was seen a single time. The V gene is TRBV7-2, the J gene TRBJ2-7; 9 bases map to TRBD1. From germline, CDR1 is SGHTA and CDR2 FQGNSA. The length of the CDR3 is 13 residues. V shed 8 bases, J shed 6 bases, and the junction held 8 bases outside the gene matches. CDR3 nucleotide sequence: TGTGCCAGCCGCTGGGACAGGGAGGGCGAGCAGTACTTC. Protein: CASRWDREGEQYF.

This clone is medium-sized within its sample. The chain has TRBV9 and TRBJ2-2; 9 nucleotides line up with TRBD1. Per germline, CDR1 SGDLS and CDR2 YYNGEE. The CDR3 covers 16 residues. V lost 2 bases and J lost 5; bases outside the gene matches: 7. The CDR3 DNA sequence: TGTGCCAGCAGCGTCTTTTCGGGACAGGGTACCGGGGAGCTGTTTTTT. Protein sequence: CASSVFSGQGTGELFF. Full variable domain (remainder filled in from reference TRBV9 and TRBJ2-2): DSGVTQTPKHLITATGQRVTLRCSPRSGDLSVYWYQQSLDQGLQFLIQYYNGEERAKGNILERFSAQQFPDLHSELNLSSLELGDSALYFCASSVFSGQGTGELFFGEGSRLTVL.

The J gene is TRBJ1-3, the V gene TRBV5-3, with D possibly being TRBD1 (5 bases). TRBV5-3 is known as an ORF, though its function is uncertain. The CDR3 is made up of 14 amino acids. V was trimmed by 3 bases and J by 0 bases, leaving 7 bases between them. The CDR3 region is CARSSRDSGNTIYF. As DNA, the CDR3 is TGTGCCAGAAGCTCCAGGGACTCTGGAAACACCATATATTTT.

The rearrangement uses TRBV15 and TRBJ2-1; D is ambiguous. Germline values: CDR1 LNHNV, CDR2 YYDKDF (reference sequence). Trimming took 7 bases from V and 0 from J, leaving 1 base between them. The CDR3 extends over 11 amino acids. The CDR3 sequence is CATTSYNEQFF. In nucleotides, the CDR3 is TGTGCCACCACCTCCTACAATGAGCAGTTCTTC.